Each of the 27 T cell receptor beta chains below was sequenced from the same sample in a study of shared clonotypes between healthy human individuals. The naive CD8 fraction comprised CD45RO-negative cells positively selected for CCR7 and excluded terminally differentiated effector memory CD45RA+ cells. Data came from immunoSEQ multiplex PCR; TCRdb stores just in-frame clones and leaves some out. This sample yields 2 million to 2.5 million clones, of which 90% to 95% are seen a single time; more than 1.5% belongs to the top ten. The source material was naive CD8+ T cells from PBMCs. These receptor sequences come from a man between 18 and 29 years old in good health. Some clones in this sample may be carry-over from other donors' samples.

This chain joins TRBV5-1 and TRBJ1-2; TRBD1 aligns across 7 bases. J was trimmed by 4 bases and V by 0 bases; bases with no gene match: 12. Germline CDR1 is SGHRS and CDR2 is YFSETQ. The CDR3 is 17 amino acids. CDR3 in amino acids: CASSLGYSEGAGYGYTF. CDR3 DNA sequence: TGCGCCAGCAGCTTGGGGTACTCGGAGGGGGCGGGCTATGGCTACACCTTC.

The chain couples TRBV4-1 to TRBJ1-5; possibly TRBD1 for D (5 bases). This CDR3 comprises 19 residues. The V and J ends lost 0 bases and 6 bases respectively, with 24 bases between them. Germline values: CDR1 MGHRA, CDR2 YSYEKL. The CDR3 region is CASSQDLRVLSGISQPQHF. The CDR3 DNA is TGCGCCAGCAGCCAAGATCTCCGGGTCTTGTCAGGGATCAGTCAGCCCCAGCATTTT.

CDR3 in DNA: TGTGCCAGCAGCACAGAGACAGGGGAGGGCTATGGCTACACCTTC. Translation: CASSTETGEGYGYTF. The chain recombines TRBV5-6 with TRBJ1-2; 8 bases are a match to TRBD1. The CDR3 totals 15 residues. The V and J ends lost 4 bases and 4 bases, in that order; junction bases with no gene match: 9. The germline CDR1 and CDR2 sequences are SGHDT and YYEEEE.

The chain employs TRBV7-8 and TRBJ1-3; possible D gene TRBD1, 5 bases. CDR1 and CDR2 from the germline V gene are SGHVS and FQNEAQ. Trimming shortened V by 5 bases and J by 0 bases, and 11 bases separated the two germline ends. The CDR3 spans 15 residues. CDR3 in DNA: TGTGCCAGCAGCCGCGGGGCTTACTCTGGAAACACCATATATTTT. It codes for CASSRGAYSGNTIYF.

V and J are TRBV9 and TRBJ2-5, with D perhaps TRBD1 or TRBD2 (5 bases each). V was pared by 6 bases and J by 1 base, with 16 bases between. The CDR3 is made up of 15 amino acids. Germline V gene sequence: CDR1 SGDLS, CDR2 YYNGEE. For the CDR3, the DNA is TGTGCCAGCATCGGGACGCAAGCTTCCCAAGAGACCCAGTACTTC. Translating it yields CASIGTQASQETQYF. Looking up the rest from reference TRBV9 and TRBJ2-5 gives the full variable domain: DSGVTQTPKHLITATGQRVTLRCSPRSGDLSVYWYQQSLDQGLQFLIQYYNGEERAKGNILERFSAQQFPDLHSELNLSSLELGDSALYFCASIGTQASQETQYFGPGTRLLVL.

This clone was counted once. This may stem from a read error, because a much larger clone lies one nucleotide away. This chain connects TRBV7-9 to TRBJ2-7, with no clear D. V lost 2 bases to trimming and J lost 2 bases, with 4 bases between them. Per germline, CDR1 SEHNR and CDR2 FQNEAQ (reference sequence). The CDR3 covers 12 residues. The CDR3 nucleotides are TGTGCCAGCAGCTTATGGGCCTACGAGCAGTACTTC. It specifies CASSLWAYEQYF.

Details on this clone: Within the sample, other DNA sequences also encode this same CDR3. The V gene is TRBV9, the J gene TRBJ1-1; maybe TRBD1 (5 bases). The V gene's germline CDR1 is SGDLS and CDR2 YYNGEE. CDR3 length: 14 amino acids. The V end lost 4 bases, the J end lost 5 bases, and 15 bases lay between the germline ends. The CDR3 loop is CASSPGGGGTEAFF. The CDR3 DNA follows: TGTGCCAGCAGCCCCGGGGGGGGAGGTACTGAAGCTTTCTTT.

The J gene is TRBJ2-7, the V gene TRBV5-1; no definite D call. Germline V gives CDR1 SGHRS, CDR2 YFSETQ. V was clipped by 1 base and J by 5 bases, with 13 bases between them. The CDR3 totals 14 residues. CDR3 nucleotides: TGCGCCAGCAGCTTGCGGGCCACCTTTCACGAGCAGTACTTC. This translates into CASSLRATFHEQYF. Drawing the rest from reference TRBV5-1 and TRBJ2-7, the complete variable domain is KAGVTQTPRYLIKTRGQQVTLSCSPISGHRSVSWYQQTPGQGLQFLFEYFSETQRNKGNFPGRFSGRQFSNSRSEMNVSTLELGDSALYLCASSLRATFHEQYFGPGTRLTVT.

A remark on this clone: This sample also contains other DNA sequences that code for the same CDR3. The V and J genes are TRBV9 and TRBJ2-5, with D tentatively TRBD1 or TRBD2 (6 bases each). This CDR3 comprises 15 residues. Per the germline V gene, CDR1 is SGDLS and CDR2 is YYNGEE. The V end was cut by 0 bases, the J end by 0 bases, with 9 bases between. CDR3 coding DNA: TGTGCCAGCAGCGTAGCGGGGGCGTACCAAGAGACCCAGTACTTC. Translation: CASSVAGAYQETQYF.

DNA for the CDR3: TGCGCCAGCAGCCAAGGGCTAGCGGAGAATGAGCAGTTCTTC. It yields the protein CASSQGLAENEQFF. The chain has TRBV4-3 and TRBJ2-1; TRBD2 matches at 7 bases. This CDR3 spans 14 amino acids. CDR1 is LGHNA and CDR2 is YSLEER in the germline V gene. V gave up 1 base and J gave up 7 bases; unmatched junction bases: 4.

Remarks on this clone: This sample also contains other DNA sequences that code for the same CDR3. The chain combines TRBV27 with TRBJ2-2; no clear D. The CDR3 consists of 13 residues. V lost 6 bases to trimming and J lost 4 bases, with 9 bases between them. Germline-derived CDR1 and CDR2 are MNHEY and SMNVEV (reference sequence). CDR3 sequence reads: CASSPTSTGELFF. Here the CDR3 DNA reads TGTGCCAGCAGCCCGACAAGCACCGGGGAGCTGTTTTTT.

The CDR3 here is CASSDTGGYSYEQYF. The CDR3 DNA reads as TGCGCCAGCAGTGATACAGGGGGATACTCCTACGAGCAGTACTTC. This chain connects TRBV10-2 to TRBJ2-7; 8 bases are shared with TRBD1. The J segment lost 0 bases and the V segment lost 3 bases, leaving 4 bases of the junction unmatched. Germline CDR1 is WSHSY and CDR2 is SAAADI. This CDR3 has 15 amino acids.

About this clone: The sample contains more than one DNA sequence encoding this CDR3. The rearrangement joins TRBV7-9 to TRBJ2-1, with 14 bases identical to TRBD2. The CDR3 extends over 16 amino acids. The germline CDR1 and CDR2 sequences are SEHNR and FQNEAQ (reference sequence). The V gene end was trimmed by 4 bases and the J gene end by 4 bases; junction bases not matched to a gene: 3. CDR3 DNA: TGTGCCAGCAGCTCGACTAGCGGGAGGGATTACAATGAGCAGTTCTTC. As protein: CASSSTSGRDYNEQFF.

This clone was seen just once. The V gene is TRBV10-3, the J gene TRBJ2-7; no firm D call. The V and J ends lost 3 bases and 6 bases respectively, with 12 bases between them. Germline CDR1 reads ENHRY; CDR2 reads SYGVKD. CDR3 length: 13 residues. CDR3 residues: CAISDGRDAEQYF. For the CDR3, the DNA is TGTGCCATCAGTGATGGCAGAGACGCCGAGCAGTACTTC.

This clone was counted a single time. This chain uses TRBV27 with TRBJ1-2, with D unclear. Trimming shortened V by 2 bases and J by 4 bases, and 14 bases separated the two germline ends. The CDR3 runs to 15 residues. Germline CDR1 reads MNHEY; CDR2 reads SMNVEV (reference sequence). The CDR3 sequence is CASSLIGTNFYGYTF. The CDR3 DNA follows: TGTGCCAGCAGTTTAATCGGCACAAACTTCTATGGCTACACCTTC.

This clone was counted once. The chain couples TRBV7-9 to TRBJ1-4, with D tentatively TRBD1 (6 bases). CDR3 length: 19 amino acids. CDR1 and CDR2 from the germline V gene are SEHNR and FQNEAQ (reference sequence). Trimming removed 2 bases at V and 4 bases at J, with 23 bases between. The CDR3 DNA reads TGTGCCAGCAGCTTACCTTTCCTCCCGACAGGAAGGATTAATGAAAAACTGTTTTTT. Its protein is CASSLPFLPTGRINEKLFF. The complete variable domain, with remaining parts taken from reference TRBV7-9 and TRBJ1-4, reads DTGVSQNPRHKITKRGQNVTFRCDPISEHNRLYWYRQTLGQGPEFLTYFQNEAQLEKSRLLSDRFSAERPKGSFSTLEIQRTEQGDSAMYLCASSLPFLPTGRINEKLFFGSGTQLSVL.

The rearrangement joins TRBV2 to TRBJ2-7, with 10 bases matching TRBD2. This CDR3 comprises 15 residues. Germline V gene data show CDR1 as SNHLY and CDR2 as FYNNEI. With V trimmed by 2 bases and J by 2 bases, 3 bases remained unmatched. As DNA, the CDR3 is TGTGCCAGCAGTGAACGAGCGGGAGGGCCCTACGAGCAGTACTTC. Its translation is CASSERAGGPYEQYF.

Details on this clone: Compared with germline, one end of the junction differs, possibly owing to a read error. The chain recombines TRBV20-1 with TRBJ1-1, with D unclear. The CDR3 covers 10 residues. Germline V CDR1 and CDR2: DFQATT, SNEGSKA (reference sequence). The DNA of the CDR3 is TGCAGTGCTGGAGAGTATTGGGATTTCTTT. It specifies CSAGEYWDFF.

This clone was counted between two and nine times. V usage is TRBV7-9 and J usage is TRBJ1-2; a weak D match, TRBD1 (5 bases). Looked up from germline, CDR1 is SEHNR and CDR2 is FQNEAQ (reference sequence). This CDR3 has 14 residues. Trimming cost V 1 base and J 1 base, with 7 bases left between them. The CDR3 is CASSLDDSNYGYTF. CDR3 in DNA: TGTGCCAGCAGCTTAGATGACAGTAACTATGGCTACACCTTC.

The chain carries TRBV12-5 and TRBJ2-1; TRBD2 matches at 11 bases. The CDR3 spans 17 residues. CDR1 LGHNT and CDR2 FRNRAP come from the germline V gene. V gave up 4 bases and J gave up 6 bases; unmatched junction bases: 11. The CDR3 is CASGSTSGLAGSNEQFF. The CDR3 DNA is TGTGCTAGTGGTTCGACATCCGGACTAGCGGGCAGCAATGAGCAGTTCTTC.

The chain links TRBV29-1 to TRBJ2-1; 11 nucleotides align to TRBD2. V lost 1 base and J lost 15; bases outside the gene matches: 17. The length of the CDR3 is 16 residues. Looked up from germline, CDR1 is SQVTM and CDR2 is ANQGSEA. The CDR3 protein is CSVEAERTSGSWDPFF. CDR3 nucleotide sequence: TGCAGCGTTGAAGCCGAGAGGACTAGCGGGTCTTGGGACCCGTTCTTC.

For the CDR3, the DNA is TGTGCCAGCAGCCGGGACTTAACTTCTAGCACAGATACGCAGTATTTT. It specifies CASSRDLTSSTDTQYF. V usage is TRBV7-3 and J usage is TRBJ2-3, with TRBD2 as a possible D gene (6 bases). The CDR3 sequence is 16 residues long. Per the germline V gene, CDR1 is SGHTA and CDR2 is FQGTGA. Trimming removed 5 bases at V and 0 bases at J, with 15 bases between.

V usage is TRBV7-9 and J usage is TRBJ2-7, with D perhaps TRBD2 (6 bases). Germline-derived CDR1 and CDR2 are SEHNR and FQNEAQ (reference sequence). V lost 2 bases and J 6 bases, leaving 26 bases between the germline ends. The CDR3 contains 18 residues. CDR3 region: CASSLPPVVTGAILEQYF. The CDR3 coding sequence is TGTGCCAGCAGCTTACCCCCAGTAGTAACGGGAGCGATACTCGAGCAGTACTTC. The full variable domain, rest sourced from reference TRBV7-9 and TRBJ2-7, is DTGVSQNPRHKITKRGQNVTFRCDPISEHNRLYWYRQTLGQGPEFLTYFQNEAQLEKSRLLSDRFSAERPKGSFSTLEIQRTEQGDSAMYLCASSLPPVVTGAILEQYFGPGTRLTVT.

The V call is TRBV15, the J call TRBJ2-7; D might be TRBD2 (6 bases). The CDR3 is 14 residues long. Trimming removed 1 base at V and 2 bases at J, with 9 bases between. The V gene's germline CDR1 is LNHNV and CDR2 YYDKDF (reference sequence). The DNA of the CDR3 is TGTGCCACCAGCAGAGGGGGGGAAGCCTACGAGCAGTACTTC. This translates into CATSRGGEAYEQYF.

The gene calls are TRBV9 and TRBJ2-3, with D possibly TRBD2 on 6 matching bases. The CDR3 has 16 residues. V lost 2 bases and J 1 base, leaving 14 bases between the germline ends. From germline, CDR1 is SGDLS and CDR2 YYNGEE. The CDR3 sequence: CASSVPQEGGTDTQYF. As DNA, the CDR3 is TGTGCCAGCAGCGTCCCCCAGGAGGGAGGCACAGATACGCAGTATTTT.

The table lists this clone with a few counts. The J gene is TRBJ1-2, the V gene TRBV9, with D unresolved. V gave up 0 bases and J gave up 4 bases, with 13 bases separating them. Germline loops: CDR1 SGDLS, CDR2 YYNGEE. There are 15 residues in the CDR3. CDR3 nucleotide sequence: TGTGCCAGCAGCGTAGCGGCAGGCCTGGGCTATGGCTACACCTTC. This gives the protein CASSVAAGLGYGYTF.

This clone was recorded only once. This rearrangement joins TRBV2 to TRBJ1-3; D gene uncertain. CDR1 and CDR2 (germline): SNHLY, FYNNEI. The CDR3 contains 12 residues. The V gene lost 7 bases and the J gene lost 4 bases, with 8 bases spanning the gap. The CDR3 DNA reads TGTGCCAGCACTAACAACGGAAACACCATATATTTT. Translation gives CASTNNGNTIYF.